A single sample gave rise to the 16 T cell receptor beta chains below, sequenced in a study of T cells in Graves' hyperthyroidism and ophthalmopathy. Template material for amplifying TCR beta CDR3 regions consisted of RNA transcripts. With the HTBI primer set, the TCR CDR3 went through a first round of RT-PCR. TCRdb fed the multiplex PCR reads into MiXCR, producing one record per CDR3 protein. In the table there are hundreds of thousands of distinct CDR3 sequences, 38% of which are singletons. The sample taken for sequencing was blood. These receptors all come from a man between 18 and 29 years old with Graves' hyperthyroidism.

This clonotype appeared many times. The CDR3 here is CASSLREHGYTF. CDR3 sequence (DNA): TGTGCCAGCAGCCTCAGGGAGCATGGCTACACCTTC. J is TRBJ1-2 and V is TRBV12-3 or TRBV12-4; tentatively, D is TRBD1 (5 bases). Trimming removed 6 bases from V and 6 bases from J, with 11 bases in between. The CDR3 has 12 residues.

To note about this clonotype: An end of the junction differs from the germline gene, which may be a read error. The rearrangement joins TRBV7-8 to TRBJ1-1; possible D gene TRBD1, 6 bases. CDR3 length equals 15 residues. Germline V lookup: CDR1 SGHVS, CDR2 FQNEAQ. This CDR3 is CASSRSTGLNTEAFF. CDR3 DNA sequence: TGCGCCAGCAGCCGGTCGACAGGCTTGAACACTGAAGCTTTCTTT.

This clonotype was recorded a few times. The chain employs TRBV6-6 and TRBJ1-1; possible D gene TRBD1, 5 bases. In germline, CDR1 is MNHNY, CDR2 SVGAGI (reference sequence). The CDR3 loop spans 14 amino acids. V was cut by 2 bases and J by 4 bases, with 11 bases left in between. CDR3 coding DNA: TGTGCCAGCAGTTACCGCAGGGAGGCCACTGAAGCTTTCTTT. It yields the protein CASSYRREATEAFF.

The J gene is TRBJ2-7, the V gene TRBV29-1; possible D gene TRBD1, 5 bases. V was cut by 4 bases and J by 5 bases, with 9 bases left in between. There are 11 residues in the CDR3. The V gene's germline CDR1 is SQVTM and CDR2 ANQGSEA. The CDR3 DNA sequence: TGCAGCGTTGTGACAGAGCACGAGCAGTACTTC. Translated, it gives CSVVTEHEQYF.

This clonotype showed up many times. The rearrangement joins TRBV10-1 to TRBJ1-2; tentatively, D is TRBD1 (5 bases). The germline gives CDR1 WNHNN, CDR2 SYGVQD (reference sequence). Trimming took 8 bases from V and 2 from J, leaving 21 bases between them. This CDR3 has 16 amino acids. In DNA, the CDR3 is TGCGCCAGCCTACCACTCAGGGCTTTCGCAAACTATGGCTACACCTTC. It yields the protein CASLPLRAFANYGYTF.

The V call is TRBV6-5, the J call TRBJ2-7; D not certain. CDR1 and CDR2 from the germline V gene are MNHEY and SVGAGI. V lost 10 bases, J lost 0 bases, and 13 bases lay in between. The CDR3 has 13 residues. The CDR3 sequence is CATETGYSYEQYF. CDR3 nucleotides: TGTGCCACCGAAACGGGCTACTCCTACGAGCAGTACTTC.

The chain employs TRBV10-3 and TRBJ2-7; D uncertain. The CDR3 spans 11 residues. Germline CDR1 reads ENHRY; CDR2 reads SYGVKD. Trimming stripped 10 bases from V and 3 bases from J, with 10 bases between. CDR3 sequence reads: CASRDIYEQYF. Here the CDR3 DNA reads TGTGCCAGCAGAGACATCTACGAGCAGTACTTC.

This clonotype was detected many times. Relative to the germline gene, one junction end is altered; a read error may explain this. Here the CDR3 DNA reads TGTGCTAGCAGCCAAGGACTAGCGGGAGTCCAAGAGACCCAGTACTTC. Encoded protein: CASSQGLAGVQETQYF. The chain employs TRBV7-7 and TRBJ2-5, with 13 bases identical to TRBD2. The CDR3 covers 16 residues. Germline values: CDR1 SSHAT, CDR2 FNYEAQ (reference sequence).

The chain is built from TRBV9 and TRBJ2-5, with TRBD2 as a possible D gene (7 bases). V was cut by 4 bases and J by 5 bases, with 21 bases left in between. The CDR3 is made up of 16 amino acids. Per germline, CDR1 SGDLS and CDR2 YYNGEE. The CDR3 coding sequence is TGTGCCAGCAGCCAAGACCTCCGCGGGGGCCTGGAGACCCAGTACTTC. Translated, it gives CASSQDLRGGLETQYF.

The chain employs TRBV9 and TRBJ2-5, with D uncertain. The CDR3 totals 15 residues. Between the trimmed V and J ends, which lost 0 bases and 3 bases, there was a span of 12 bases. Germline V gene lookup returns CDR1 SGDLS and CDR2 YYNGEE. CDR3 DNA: TGTGCCAGCAGCGTAGATTTACTCCCGAAAGAGACCCAGTACTTC. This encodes CASSVDLLPKETQYF.

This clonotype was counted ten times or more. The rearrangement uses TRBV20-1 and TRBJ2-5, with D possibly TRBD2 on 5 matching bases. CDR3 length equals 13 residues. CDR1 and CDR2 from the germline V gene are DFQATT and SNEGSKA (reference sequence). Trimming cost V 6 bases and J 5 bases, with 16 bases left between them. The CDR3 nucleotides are TGCAGTGCCTTCGGGGTTGATCCGGAGACCCAGTACTTC. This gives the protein CSAFGVDPETQYF.

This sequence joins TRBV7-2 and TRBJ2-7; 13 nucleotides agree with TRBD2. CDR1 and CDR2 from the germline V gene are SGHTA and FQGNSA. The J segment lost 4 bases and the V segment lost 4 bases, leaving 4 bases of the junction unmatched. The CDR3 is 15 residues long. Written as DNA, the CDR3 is TGTGCCAGCAGCTATACTAGCGGGGGGGCTTACGAGCAGTACTTC. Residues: CASSYTSGGAYEQYF.

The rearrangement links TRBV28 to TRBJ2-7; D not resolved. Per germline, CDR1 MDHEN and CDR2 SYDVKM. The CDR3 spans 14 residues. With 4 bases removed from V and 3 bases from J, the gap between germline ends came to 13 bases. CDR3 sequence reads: CASSSTDAYYEQYF. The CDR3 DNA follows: TGTGCCAGCAGTTCAACTGACGCCTACTACGAGCAGTACTTC.

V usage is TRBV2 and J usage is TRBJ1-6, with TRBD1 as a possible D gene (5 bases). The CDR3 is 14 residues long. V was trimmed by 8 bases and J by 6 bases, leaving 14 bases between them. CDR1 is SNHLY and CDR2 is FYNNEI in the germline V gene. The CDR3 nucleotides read TGTGCCAGCCCCTACGCAGGGACTAATTCACCCCTCCACTTT. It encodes CASPYAGTNSPLHF.

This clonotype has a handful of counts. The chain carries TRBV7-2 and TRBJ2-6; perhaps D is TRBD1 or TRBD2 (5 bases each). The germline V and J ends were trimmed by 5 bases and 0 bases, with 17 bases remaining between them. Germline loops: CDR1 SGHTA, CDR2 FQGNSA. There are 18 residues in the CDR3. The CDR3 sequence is CASSQDWAGSSGANVLTF. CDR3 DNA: TGTGCCAGCAGCCAAGATTGGGCAGGGAGCTCTGGGGCCAACGTCCTGACTTTC.

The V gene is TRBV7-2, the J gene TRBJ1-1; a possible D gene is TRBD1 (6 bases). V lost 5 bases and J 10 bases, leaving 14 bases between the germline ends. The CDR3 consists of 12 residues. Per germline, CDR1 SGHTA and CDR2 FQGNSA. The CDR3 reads CASSRGGFGAFF. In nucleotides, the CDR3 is TGTGCCAGCAGCCGAGGGGGGTTTGGAGCTTTCTTT.